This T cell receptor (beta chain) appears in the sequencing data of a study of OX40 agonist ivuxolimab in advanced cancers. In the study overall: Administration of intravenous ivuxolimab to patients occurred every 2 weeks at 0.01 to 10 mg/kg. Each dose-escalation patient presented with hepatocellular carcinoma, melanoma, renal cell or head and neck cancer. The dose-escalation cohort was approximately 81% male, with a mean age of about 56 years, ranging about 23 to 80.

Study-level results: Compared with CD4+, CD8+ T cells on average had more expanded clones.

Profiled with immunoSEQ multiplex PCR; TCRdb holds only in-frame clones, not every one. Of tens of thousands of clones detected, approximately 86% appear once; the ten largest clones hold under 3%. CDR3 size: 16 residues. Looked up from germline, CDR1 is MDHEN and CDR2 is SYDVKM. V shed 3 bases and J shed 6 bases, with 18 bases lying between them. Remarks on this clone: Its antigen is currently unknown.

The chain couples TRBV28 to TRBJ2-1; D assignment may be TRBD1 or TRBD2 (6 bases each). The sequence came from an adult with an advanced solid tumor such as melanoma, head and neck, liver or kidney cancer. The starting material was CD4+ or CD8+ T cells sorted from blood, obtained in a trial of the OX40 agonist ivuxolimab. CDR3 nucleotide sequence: TGTGCCAGCAGTTTGGTGGGGGGCCGGGGTGGCAATGAGCAGTTCTTC. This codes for CASSLVGGRGGNEQFF. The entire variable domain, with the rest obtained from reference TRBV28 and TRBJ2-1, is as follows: DVKVTQSSRYLVKRTGEKVFLECVQDMDHENMFWYRQDPGLGLRLIYFSYDVKMKEKGDIPEGYSVSREKKERFSLILESASTNQTSMYLCASSLVGGRGGNEQFFGPGTRLTVL.